The TCR beta chain described here comes from a study of shared clonotypes between healthy human individuals (dated by TCRdb to about 2020). Background for the entire study: A couple of women and three men aged 18 to 49 years were included in the cohort. Blood TCR repertoires of 5 or 6 healthy adults were deeply sequenced to estimate repertoire size and the extent of clonotype sharing between individuals. For each donor, three plates each were used for CD4 naive and CD4 memory, two plates were used for CD8 naive, and one plate was used for CD8 memory. To increase sequencing depth and limit assay-specific biases, TCR repertoire library preparation and sequencing were carried out by different laboratories using diverse techniques. Per donor, leukapheresis produced somewhere between about 0.94 and 9.5 billion PBMCs. What the study reported, not specific to this receptor: Pairwise subsampling indicated that sequencing depth was expected to affect the degree of clonotype sharing among donors. Clonotypes shared by all four sorted-subset donors showed higher generation probabilities than non-shared clonotypes. Rarefaction of sorted-subset datasets indicated incomplete sequencing despite the large sequencing depth. Because the study included only a small number of donors, the genetic and exposure-history diversity represented was limited. Estimated clonotype richness was generally larger for naive than for memory subsets. When a handful of donors were compared, the shared fraction of clonotypes was roughly 5% for naive CD4, around 4% for naive CD8, 2% to 2.5% for memory CD4, and around 0.37% for memory CD8. Sampling was limited to blood, and TCR repertoires in tissue likely differ from TCR repertoires in blood.

Donors were healthy HIV-negative adults with no recently reported acute infections or vaccinations. All donors were Caucasian adults living in Nashville, Tennessee, USA. Magnetic negative selection was used to enrich CD4+ T cells, after which naive cells were positively selected on CD45RA and the negative fraction became the memory subset. Blood was collected by leukapheresis, and PBMCs were isolated by Ficoll-Histopaque density gradient centrifugation and then cryopreserved in liquid nitrogen vapor phase. Purity and quantity of every magnetically sorted T cell population were checked by analytical flow cytometry. From each sorted fraction, genomic DNA was isolated and quantified by UV absorbance on a Nanodrop 2000c. Using the deep immunoSEQ assay, multiplex PCR amplified TCR CDR3 regions from genomic DNA. Genomic DNA extracted from each cell subset was distributed evenly over all wells of several immunoSEQ 96-well plates, and each plate served as one replicate. For sorted subsets, approximately 200 ng of genomic DNA, equivalent to tens of thousands of T cell genomes, went into each replicate PCR. Purified libraries were measured with a Qubit 3.0 fluorometer, size-checked on a Bioanalyzer 2100, and measured again with the KAPA Library Quantification kit. Every immunoSEQ 96-well plate was sequenced on a dedicated single-read 150-cycle Illumina NextSeq 550 flow cell. The paper's data handling went like this. The immunoSEQ output contained only junctional sequences without quality scores, so filtering could not match that applied to full-length reads. Sequences were annotated with PyIR, a Python wrapper for IgBLAST v1.9, and V/J genes and CDR3 were assigned using IMGT germline references. Reads were removed for weak V/J assignments (E-value above 1e-6), missing CDR3, stop codons, out-of-frame junctions, or ambiguous translated residues. A V3J clonotype was defined by an identical inferred V gene, J gene, and CDR3 amino acid sequence. Percentage overlap between repertoires was computed as shared unique clonotypes divided by the size of the smaller repertoire. Three approaches were used to assess repertoire richness: RTK rarefaction, the Chao1 estimator, and Recon v2.1 estimates of unobserved clonotypes. For all TCRbeta clonotypes obtained by the gDNA method from a few donors, generation probabilities were computed with OLGA. TCRdb took this table from immuneACCESS and kept in-frame rearrangements with V and J called. Such tables lack part of the clones; where checked against another copy, unresolved V genes explain under half of the gap, and the rest is unexplained. V and J calls and clone size come straight from that table; D and trimming were deduced from the DNA. The sample data list some 1 million clones, and roughly 80% of these were observed just once. The ten largest clones represent about 1.5% of the sample.

Note on this clone: Its antigen is still unknown. Per-base quality was not reported, and no clone a single base away is much larger than it.

The CDR1 and CDR2 encoded by the germline V gene are LGHNA and YSLEER. V loses 0 bases of germline sequence and J loses 1 base, and the interval between the two ends is 9 bases. The CDR3 goes from the cysteine to the phenylalanine over 15 residues. The kept DNA is CDR3 alone, 45 bases in frame from the first base. The V and J segments used are TRBV4-3 and TRBJ2-5; too little of a D gene remains to name it. The specimen was memory CD4+ T cells sorted from blood. The cell subset or site label on this specimen signifies: CD45RA-negative fraction. This receptor was identified in a man younger than 35 in good health. The CDR3 region: CASSQDGPVQETQYF. The bases read TGCGCCAGCAGCCAAGATGGTCCCGTCCAAGAGACCCAGTACTTC.